This T cell receptor (beta chain) was profiled in a study of blood T cell repertoires in COVID-19. Data came from immunoSEQ multiplex PCR; TCRdb stores just in-frame clones and leaves some out. The sample lists nearly 200,000 clones; roughly four fifths were seen once. V lost 3 bases and J 6 bases, leaving 14 bases between the germline ends. CDR1 is ENHRY, CDR2 SYGVKD, per germline. This CDR3 is built from 14 residues. This sequence was found in a woman in her seventies with active or convalescent COVID-19. Sequencing was performed on peripheral blood. The rearrangement uses TRBV10-3 and TRBJ1-1; D remains ambiguous. This CDR3 reads CAISEGPERAEAFF. The CDR3 nucleotides are TGTGCCATCAGTGAAGGCCCCGAACGGGCTGAAGCTTTCTTT.